This TCR beta chain was observed in a study of T cell responses to AZD1222 COVID-19 vaccine. Study-level points and caveats: Across spike, vaccine-associated CD4 TCRs were found, dominant at 160-218 and 743-854. Only after the peak T cell response were repertoires sampled.

For this clone: Its antigen is unknown.

The repertoire was sequenced with immunoSEQ multiplex PCR; TCRdb's copy has only in-frame clones and lacks some. The repertoire holds around 150,000 clones, with more than 85% as singletons. The CDR3 is made up of 14 amino acids. V was trimmed by 1 base and J by 4 bases, leaving 10 bases between them. Germline V gene sequence: CDR1 SGHNT, CDR2 YENEEA. V gene TRBV11-3 combines with J gene TRBJ1-2, with D possibly being TRBD1 (6 bases). The material was peripheral blood, obtained 28 days after the second AZD1222 dose. This TCR derives from an adult who received the AZD1222 COVID-19 vaccine. CDR3 DNA sequence: TGTGCCAGCAGCTTAGGGACAGTCCCCTATGGCTACACCTTC. Protein: CASSLGTVPYGYTF.